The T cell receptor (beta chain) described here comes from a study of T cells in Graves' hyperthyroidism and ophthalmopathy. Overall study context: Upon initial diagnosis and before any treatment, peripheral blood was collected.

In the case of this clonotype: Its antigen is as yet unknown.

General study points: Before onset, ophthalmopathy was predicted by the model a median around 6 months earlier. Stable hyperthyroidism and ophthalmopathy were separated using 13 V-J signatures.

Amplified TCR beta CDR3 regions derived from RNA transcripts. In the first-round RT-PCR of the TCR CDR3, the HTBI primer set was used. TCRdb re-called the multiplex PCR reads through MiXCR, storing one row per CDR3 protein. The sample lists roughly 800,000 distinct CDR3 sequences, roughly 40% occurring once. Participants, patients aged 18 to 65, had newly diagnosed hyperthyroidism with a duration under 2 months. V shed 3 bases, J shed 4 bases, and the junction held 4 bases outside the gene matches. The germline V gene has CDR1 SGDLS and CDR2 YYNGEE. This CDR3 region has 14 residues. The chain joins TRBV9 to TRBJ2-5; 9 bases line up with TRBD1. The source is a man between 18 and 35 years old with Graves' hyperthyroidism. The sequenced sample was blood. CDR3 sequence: CASSASQGAETQYF. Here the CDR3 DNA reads TGTGCCAGCAGCGCCTCACAGGGGGCAGAGACCCAGTACTTC.